This T cell receptor (beta chain) was sequenced for a study of T cell responses to AZD1222 COVID-19 vaccine. Assay used: immunoSEQ multiplex PCR; TCRdb lists only in-frame clones, some missing. Here the sample spans about 81,000 clones, more than 85% being singletons. Researchers grouped second doses given at about 4 or about 12 weeks into one pool. General study findings and limits: Nearly half of unique spike-specific TCRs reportedly avoided B.1.351 and B.1.1.7 mutated regions. It should be noted that donors were predominantly white British and more often female, and clonal diversity was possibly underestimated. Repertoires were collected only later (after the peak T cell response had occurred).

Remarks on this clone: Its antigen is still unknown.

There are 14 residues in the CDR3. This TCR came from an adult who received the AZD1222 COVID-19 vaccine. The sequencing used peripheral blood, collected 28 days after the second AZD1222 dose. The V call is TRBV21-1, the J call TRBJ2-7; TRBD2 is taken as the D call from the table, unchecked against the DNA. TRBV21-1 is a pseudogene. CDR3 amino acids: CASSNRGLDYEQYF. The DNA for the CDR3 is TGTGCCAGCAGCAATAGGGGACTGGACTACGAGCAGTACTTC.